A selection of T cell receptor beta chains follows, all from one sample in a study of blood T cell repertoires in COVID-19. This table comes from immunoSEQ multiplex PCR, and its TCRdb copy is limited to in-frame clones, with some not included. The sample lists a few hundred thousand clones, more than 75% seen once, with more than 0.95% in the top ten. Sample: PBMCs or T cells enriched from blood (not recorded which). The receptors stem from a woman aged 18 to 35 who had recovered from COVID-19. CDR3s include the opening cysteine and the closing phenylalanine or tryptophan. A D gene is named only where the DNA matches it firmly. Clone sizes are given selectively: once, few, many, or a class where the clone is expanded.

j_call | cdr3_length | d_call | clone_size | v_call | cdr3_aa | cdr3_nt
TRBJ1-5 | 17 | . | once | TRBV5-4 | CASSLDRQEVSNQPQHF | TGTGCCAGCAGCTTGGACCGGCAGGAGGTTAGCAATCAGCCCCAGCATTTT
TRBJ1-1 | 15 | . | . | TRBV6-5 | CASSLFQFMNTEAFF | TGTGCCAGCAGTCTCTTTCAGTTCATGAACACTGAAGCTTTCTTT
TRBJ1-1 | 13 | . | . | TRBV7-8 | CASSLVLGTEAFF | TGTGCCAGCAGCTTAGTCCTCGGCACTGAAGCTTTCTTT
TRBJ2-7 | 15 | TRBD1 | once | TRBV30 | CAWTYGQGPFGEQYF | TGTGCCTGGACCTACGGACAGGGGCCTTTTGGCGAGCAGTACTTC
TRBJ1-2 | 16 | . | . | TRBV4-1 | CASSQGVGDVFYGYTF | TGCGCCAGCAGCCAGGGAGTGGGCGATGTCTTCTATGGCTACACCTTC
TRBJ2-2 | 17 | . | once | TRBV21-1 | CASSRATGVSGTGELFF | TGTGCCAGCAGCAGGGCGACAGGGGTCAGTGGCACCGGGGAGCTGTTTTTT
TRBJ2-7 | 15 | . | . | TRBV5-1 | CASSLALGRAYEQYF | TGCGCCAGCAGCTTGGCCCTGGGCAGGGCGTACGAGCAGTACTTC
TRBJ1-4 | 17 | TRBD1 | . | TRBV4-1 | CASSQVGQGAGNEKLFF | TGCGCCAGCAGCCAAGTCGGACAGGGGGCTGGTAATGAAAAACTGTTTTTT
TRBJ1-5 | 15 | . | . | TRBV23-1 | CASSQIPSPNQPQHF | TGCGCCAGCAGTCAAATACCGAGCCCAAATCAGCCCCAGCATTTT
TRBJ1-5 | 15 | TRBD1 | . | TRBV12-5 | CASGPGQGRNQPQHF | TGTGCTAGTGGCCCGGGACAGGGGAGGAATCAGCCCCAGCATTTT
TRBJ2-2 | 15 | . | . | TRBV5-4 | CASTHARENTGELFF | TGTGCCAGCACCCACGCTCGGGAGAACACCGGGGAGCTGTTTTTT
TRBJ1-1 | 17 | . | . | TRBV5-6 | CASSFPGRPGRATEAFF | TGTGCCAGCAGCTTCCCGGGGCGGCCTGGGAGGGCCACTGAAGCTTTCTTT
TRBJ2-2 | 17 | . | once | TRBV6-1 | CASREPSRSARTGELFF | TGTGCCAGCAGAGAACCGTCGAGGAGCGCGAGGACCGGGGAGCTGTTTTTT
TRBJ1-2 | 14 | TRBD1 | . | TRBV11-2 | CASSQDGQGGGYTF | TGTGCCAGCAGCCAAGATGGACAGGGCGGGGGCTACACCTTC
TRBJ2-1 | 16 | . | . | TRBV11-2 | CASSQTTGKTTNEQFF | TGTGCCAGCAGCCAAACCACAGGGAAAACAACCAATGAGCAGTTCTTC
TRBJ1-5 | 15 | . | . | TRBV5-1 | CASSLNGARNQPQHF | TGCGCCAGCAGCCTGAATGGGGCGCGCAATCAGCCCCAGCATTTT
TRBJ1-1 | 14 | TRBD1 | . | TRBV4-1 | CASSRETGRTEAFF | TGCGCCAGCAGCCGAGAGACAGGGCGGACTGAAGCTTTCTTT